This T cell receptor (beta chain) comes out of a study of CD8 T cells in Susac syndrome (dated by TCRdb to between 2018 and 2020). About the full investigation: Among the sequenced Susac syndrome patients, more than five had clinically active disease and 8 or 9 were in clinical remission. Susac syndrome patients were therapy-naive, on corticosteroids (some also receiving IVIg), or on IVIg alone at blood withdrawal. Whether CD8+ T cell activation and differentiation in Susac syndrome was antigen driven was tested using repertoire sequencing.

Study-wide findings and limitations: The number of individuals in the TCR sequencing and HLA analysis was acknowledged as relatively small. The CD4+ T cell repertoire of patients with Susac syndrome showed no detectable clonal expansion.

The CDR3 contains 14 residues, cysteine and phenylalanine counted. Left in the record is the CDR3 DNA by itself, 42 bases read in frame from the first base. The germline V gene (reference sequence) supplies CDR1 DFQATT and CDR2 SNEGSKA. Trimming takes 4 bases from V and 2 bases from J, and the germline ends sit 15 bases apart. Peripheral blood CD8+ and CD4+ T cells from healthy donors, Susac syndrome patients and multiple sclerosis patients were profiled by high-throughput TCR beta sequencing. The Susac syndrome patients fulfilled recently defined diagnostic criteria for definite or probable disease. Bulk CD8+ and CD4+ T cells were purified by magnetic negative isolation, whereas CD8+ TEMRA cells were enriched by FACS. Blood was drawn into EDTA tubes, processed within 24 hours, and PBMCs were isolated by density gradient centrifugation. PBMCs destined for TCR sequencing were cryopreserved in liquid nitrogen and later thawed in a 37 °C water bath. The sorted or isolated CD4+, CD8+ and CD8+ TEMRA cells had a purity of 90% or higher.

RNA was extracted using the RNeasy kit, and roughly 0.5 to 1 ug of the RNA was reverse transcribed with random hexamers. The immunoSEQ multiplex PCR assay, which covers 54 Vbeta and 13 Jbeta segments, was used to amplify TCR beta CDR3 regions. To correct PCR amplification bias, a synthetic template baseline was used for both primer optimization and computational correction. The paper's data handling went like this. Reads were annotated to V, D and J genes according to IMGT and were analyzed with immunoSEQ Analyzer, with only productive sequences retained. Clonality was calculated as one minus the Shannon entropy normalized by log2 of the number of productive unique sequences. For each patient and control, public and private clones were evaluated within the 100 most prevalent clones. A clone was defined as Susac-specific if it was absent from the healthy and MS cohorts, from 950 to 1,300 published viral clones and from other ImmuneACCESS disease sequences. TCRdb reran the public reads through fastp at Q25 and MiXCR, keeping productive beta chains. Rows matching on CDR3 protein sequence are summarized as one entry with the most common DNA and genes. The V and J calls come from TCRdb's annotation, not from the publication. This sample lists 150,000 or so distinct CDR3 sequences; 85% to 95% were detected once. 0.16% of the sample lies in the top ten.

This clonotype was detected only once. The target of this receptor is not known. One base away there is no much larger clone; base qualities are not given. One read alone is a weak basis. Input material: CD4+ T cells from PBMCs. The receptor's source is a human donor with Susac syndrome. The chain was built from TRBV20-1 and TRBJ2-7; the D gene is perhaps TRBD1, on 5 matching bases. This receptor carries the CDR3 CSATVRQSTYEQYF. The nucleotide sequence reads TGCAGTGCTACCGTTCGACAGTCGACCTACGAGCAGTACTTC.